Sequencing of this T cell receptor (beta chain) was carried out in a study of OX40 agonist ivuxolimab in advanced cancers. The method was immunoSEQ multiplex PCR; TCRdb's version includes in-frame clones alone and lacks a portion of them. The data hold over 20,000 clones, with 70% to 90% observed a single time. Study-level findings and limits: Near-lowest levels of clonal expansion characterized partial responders at 0.1-3.0 mg/kg.

Germline assignment: CDR1 MNHNS and CDR2 SASEGT. V dropped 2 bases and J dropped 1; count of bases not matched to a gene: 5. The CDR3 is 17 residues long. Comments on this clone: The antigen remains undetermined.

The sequenced sample was CD4+ or CD8+ T cells sorted from blood, obtained in a trial of the OX40 agonist ivuxolimab. This chain joins TRBV6-1 and TRBJ2-6; 7 bases agree with TRBD2. This TCR came from an adult with an advanced solid tumor such as melanoma, head and neck, liver or kidney cancer. CDR3 bases: TGTGCCAGCAGTGAATGGGAGGGAGGGTCTGGGGCCAACGTCCTGACTTTC. Protein: CASSEWEGGSGANVLTF.